Included here is one T cell receptor beta chain sequence, with context. Its antigen is unknown. The data stem from a study of cytomegalovirus exposure and HLA in healthy donors. Sampled while nominally healthy, donors likely had unrecorded immune exposures. The CDR3 extends over 15 amino acids. The V gene's germline CDR1 is SGHRS and CDR2 YFSETQ. The trim removed 4 bases at V and 0 bases at J, leaving 2 bases unmatched. Broader study findings: Likely technical artifact: a cluster of highly shared sequence variants.

The PCR had 60 Vbeta and 13 Jbeta primers. The data were produced by immunoSEQ multiplex PCR, yet TCRdb's version contains in-frame clones alone and is incomplete. Altogether 70,000 to 80,000 clones are present, roughly 82% being singletons, with the ten largest covering about 1.9%. The source material was PBMCs. This receptor was identified in a man aged 18 to 35 in good health and CMV-seronegative. The rearrangement joins TRBV5-1 to TRBJ2-7; 12 bases align to TRBD2. Written as DNA, the CDR3 is TGCGCCAGCAGCAGGACTAGCGGGGACTCCTACGAGCAGTACTTC. Translation: CASSRTSGDSYEQYF.